These T cell receptor beta chains were read from a single sample in a study of T-cell reconstitution after alpha-beta-depleted transplantation in children. TCRdb passed the PCR reads through MiXCR, listing each CDR3 protein once. The sample consists of more than 200,000 distinct CDR3 sequences, 20% to 30% of them appearing once. The sequencing used PBMCs, mostly from graft donor cells, collected 360 days after TCRalphabeta/CD19-depleted stem cell transplant. These TCRs come from a female patient aged 2-9 years who had a stem cell transplant for congenital amegakaryocytic thrombocytopenia, so the T cells may come from the graft donor. The CDR3 runs from the conserved cysteine through the conserved F or W.

v_call cdr3_aa
TRBV28 CASSLSVGELFF
TRBV7-6 CASSSSQAYTDTQYF
TRBV7-6 CASSLAGGGTGELFF
TRBV7-9 CASSFNRDSEAFF
TRBV6-1 CASRVLAGGSYEQYF
TRBV5-1 CASSLSGPSSAFF
TRBV16 CASSQDRRYGYTF
TRBV9 CASSVTGTIPYNEQFF
TRBV20-1 CSAREYGGGAHQPQHF
TRBV19 CASSNQPDLPYTDTQYF
TRBV4-1 CASSQGVGAAYNEQFF